These 8 T cell receptor beta chains came from one sample sequenced in a study of identical twins. From the 5' RACE reads, TCRdb called clonotypes with MiXCR, one entry per CDR3 protein. The table lists hundreds of thousands of distinct CDR3 sequences, around 10% of them singletons. Sequenced material: memory (CD45RO+) T cells sorted from blood. These receptors all come from a young woman in good health.

This clonotype came up a few times. The rearrangement joins TRBV6-2 or TRBV6-3 to TRBJ1-2; D unresolved. V dropped 3 bases and J dropped 6 bases, with 14 bases sitting between them. The CDR3 is made up of 14 amino acids. Germline loops: CDR1 MNHEY, CDR2 SVGEGT. The CDR3 reads CASSYQLERDGYTF. CDR3 DNA sequence: TGTGCCAGCAGTTATCAGCTTGAGCGGGATGGCTACACCTTC.

By share, this clonotype counts as medium-sized. The genes are TRBV27 and TRBJ2-7; no clear D. The CDR3 covers 12 residues. The germline V and J ends were trimmed by 6 bases and 3 bases, with 9 bases remaining between them. CDR1 and CDR2 (germline): MNHEY, SMNVEV (reference sequence). The CDR3 protein is CASREGNYEQYF. The DNA of the CDR3 is TGTGCCAGCAGAGAAGGGAACTACGAGCAGTACTTC.

To note about this clonotype: Since a much larger clone is just one base distant, this may be a read error. V is TRBV30 and J is TRBJ2-5; D gene unclear. This CDR3 region has 11 residues. Germline V gene data show CDR1 as GTSNPN and CDR2 as SVGIG (reference sequence). The CDR3 here is CACSDGETQYF. In nucleotides, the CDR3 is TGTGCCTGTAGTGACGGGGAGACCCAGTACTTC. Full variable domain (missing parts from reference TRBV30 and TRBJ2-5): SQTIHQWPATLVQPVGSPLSLECTVEGTSNPNLYWYRQAAGRGLQLLFYSVGIGQISSEVPQNLSASRPQDRQFILSSKKLLLSDSGFYLCACSDGETQYFGPGTRLLVL.

In this sample, this clonotype turned up many times. The chain links TRBV20-1 to TRBJ1-1; possibly TRBD1 for D (6 bases). Trimming shortened V by 3 bases and J by 1 base, and 15 bases separated the two germline ends. Germline V gene sequence: CDR1 DFQATT, CDR2 SNEGSKA (reference sequence). The CDR3 has 15 amino acids. CDR3 coding DNA: TGCAGTGCTAGCGGAGGAGGGACATGGAACACTGAAGCTTTCTTT. Amino acid sequence: CSASGGGTWNTEAFF.

V is TRBV12-3 or TRBV12-4 and J is TRBJ1-1; possibly TRBD1 for D (5 bases). This CDR3 contains 15 residues. The V gene lost 1 base and the J gene lost 10 bases, with 19 bases spanning the gap. The CDR3 sequence: CASSLVGGPIGRAFF. Written as DNA, the CDR3 is TGTGCCAGCAGTTTAGTTGGGGGACCAATTGGACGAGCTTTCTTT.

This clonotype came up a few times. The chain employs TRBV6-2 or TRBV6-3 and TRBJ1-2; no definite D call. V lost 0 bases and J 4 bases, leaving 12 bases between the germline ends. CDR1 is MNHEY and CDR2 is SVGEGT in the germline V gene. The CDR3 totals 15 residues. The chain's CDR3 is CASSYSVQAVYGYTF. The DNA of the CDR3 is TGTGCCAGCAGTTACTCGGTCCAGGCGGTCTATGGCTACACCTTC.

This clonotype was seen repeatedly, ten times or more. This chain connects TRBV7-9 to TRBJ2-3; D perhaps matches TRBD1 (6 bases). The V and J ends lost 4 bases and 0 bases respectively, with 11 bases between them. Germline V lookup: CDR1 SEHNR, CDR2 FQNEAQ (reference sequence). The CDR3 extends over 15 amino acids. CDR3 sequence (DNA): TGTGCCAGCAGCTCCGGGACAACCAGCACAGATACGCAGTATTTT. Protein product: CASSSGTTSTDTQYF.

V usage is TRBV19 and J usage is TRBJ2-3; D perhaps matches TRBD1 (6 bases). V was trimmed by 6 bases and J by 2 bases, leaving 9 bases between them. Germline V gene sequence: CDR1 LNHDA, CDR2 SQIVND (reference sequence). CDR3 length: 13 amino acids. As DNA, the CDR3 is TGTGCCAGTAGGGGGGCGGCCACAGATACGCAGTATTTT. The encoded protein is CASRGAATDTQYF.